The text below deals with one T cell receptor beta chain. Its matching antigen is unknown. Trimming removed 10 bases at V and 0 bases at J, with 13 bases between. Germline-derived CDR1 and CDR2 are LNHDA and SQIVND (reference sequence). The CDR3 contains 15 residues. RNA, once extracted, was reverse transcribed into cDNA for use as the sequencing template. Some clones are missing from TCRdb's copy, which holds only in-frame ones; the method was immunoSEQ multiplex PCR. In the table there are 160,000 or so clones, less than 75% of which are singletons. As for treatment: oral pan-JAK inhibitor, 5-10 mg twice daily. This sample is part of a study of CD8+ T cells in alopecia areata. Study-level points and caveats: Persistence of many expanded lesional clones was seen in scalp and blood during tofacitinib.

This clonotype was obtained from a human donor with alopecia areata. This chain connects TRBV19 to TRBJ1-6, with no clear D. Sequencing was performed on CD4+ T cells sorted from blood, taken at roughly week 55, from a patient treated with tofacitinib. This chain's CDR3 is CATKRSSSYNSPLHF. As DNA, the CDR3 is TGTGCCACGAAGAGGTCTAGCTCCTATAATTCACCCCTCCACTTT.